This T cell receptor beta chain was sequenced for a study of blood T cell repertoires in COVID-19. The overall study: Sites across the United States, Italy and Spain contributed samples from acute and convalescent COVID-19.

TCRdb's copy holds only in-frame clones and misses some; the assay was immunoSEQ multiplex PCR. Of some 86,000 clones listed, under 90% are singletons. This CDR3 has 14 amino acids. The germline CDR1 and CDR2 sequences are MNHEY and SVGAGI. Trimming took 6 bases from V and 6 from J; bases not matched to a gene: 10. Sequenced input: peripheral blood. The rearrangement uses TRBV6-5 and TRBJ1-1; TRBD1 agrees at 7 bases. This receptor was identified in a woman between 65 and 79 years old with acute or convalescent COVID-19. CDR3 in amino acids: CASRARDRAAEAFF. The CDR3 nucleotides read TGTGCCAGCAGAGCACGCGACAGGGCCGCTGAAGCTTTCTTT.